A selection of T cell receptor beta chains follows, all from one sample in a study of identical twins. MiXCR, applied by TCRdb to the 5' RACE reads, yields one record per CDR3 protein. The table has 750,000 to 950,000 distinct CDR3 sequences, around 12% seen once. The same specimen was also included in a second study, on yellow fever vaccine responses in identical twins.

Input material: PBMCs. Receptors originate from a woman between 18 and 29 years old in good health. Each CDR3 is given with its conserved first and last residue. The order of the fields is V gene, D gene, J gene, clone size, CDR3 protein, CDR3 DNA. The D gene is left open where the match is weak. Expanded clones get a size class; other rows say once, few or many, or leave the size out.

TRBV14	-	TRBJ2-1	many	CASSYYPGVQFF	TGTGCCAGCAGCTATTACCCCGGAGTGCAGTTCTTC
TRBV12-3/TRBV12-4	TRBD2	TRBJ2-1	-	CASSWLAGGRGEQFF	TGTGCCAGCTCCTGGCTAGCGGGAGGGAGGGGGGAGCAGTTCTTC
TRBV7-2	TRBD2	TRBJ2-1	many	CASSLAASGGASSYNEQFF	TGTGCCAGCAGCTTAGCTGCTAGCGGGGGGGCCAGCTCCTACAATGAGCAGTTCTTC
TRBV19	-	TRBJ2-1	few	CASSMGRNEQFF	TGTGCCAGTAGTATGGGGCGGAATGAGCAGTTCTTC
TRBV18	TRBD2	TRBJ2-1	few	CASSPPLELAGGNNEQFF	TGTGCCAGCTCACCACCTCTCGAGCTAGCGGGAGGGAATAATGAGCAGTTCTTC
TRBV11-2	-	TRBJ2-4	-	CASSLEVWASAKNIQYF	TGTGCCAGCAGCTTAGAAGTATGGGCCTCGGCCAAAAACATTCAGTACTTC
TRBV20-1	-	TRBJ2-5	many	CSAHTWTEIQETQYF	TGCAGTGCTCATACCTGGACAGAAATCCAAGAGACCCAGTACTTC
TRBV15	-	TRBJ2-1	once	CATSILDYNEQFF	TGTGCCACCAGCATTTTAGATTACAATGAGCAGTTCTTC
TRBV12-3/TRBV12-4	TRBD2	TRBJ2-1	-	CASCPGTSGRVYNEQFF	TGTGCCAGCTGTCCGGGGACTAGCGGGAGGGTCTACAATGAGCAGTTCTTC
TRBV29-1	-	TRBJ2-3	few	CSVEEQATSTDTQYF	TGCAGCGTTGAAGAGCAGGCCACTAGCACAGATACGCAGTATTTT
TRBV11-2	-	TRBJ2-1	few	CASSSPKLRGSLTDEQFF	TGTGCCAGCAGCTCCCCAAAACTCAGGGGTTCCCTTACAGATGAGCAGTTCTTC
TRBV14	-	TRBJ1-1	many	CASSFRTNTEAFF	TGTGCCAGCAGCTTCAGGACGAACACTGAAGCTTTCTTT
TRBV18	TRBD1	TRBJ2-1	few	CASSDRDRGFDEQFF	TGTGCCAGCTCAGACCGGGACAGGGGCTTCGATGAGCAGTTCTTC
TRBV10-3	TRBD1	TRBJ1-1	-	CAITMDRERTEAFF	TGTGCCATCACCATGGACAGGGAGAGGACTGAAGCTTTCTTT
TRBV14	-	TRBJ2-1	few	CASSPKSSYNEQFF	TGTGCCAGCAGCCCGAAAAGCTCCTACAATGAGCAGTTCTTC
TRBV20-1	TRBD2	TRBJ2-3	few	CSAIPFPSGGLDSTDTQYF	TGCAGTGCTATCCCCTTTCCTAGCGGGGGGCTGGATAGCACAGATACGCAGTATTTT
TRBV4-1	-	TRBJ1-1	many	CASSQRGPNTEAFF	TGCGCCAGCAGCCAAAGGGGACCGAACACTGAAGCTTTCTTT
TRBV5-1	TRBD2	TRBJ2-1	many	CASSFGGGGEQFF	TGCGCCAGCAGCTTCGGTGGCGGGGGTGAGCAGTTCTTC
TRBV7-2	TRBD1	TRBJ1-4	-	CASSSAARGPFEKLFF	TGTGCCAGCAGCTCAGCAGCCAGGGGGCCGTTTGAAAAACTGTTTTTT
TRBV12-3/TRBV12-4	-	TRBJ1-4	-	CASSFQGTTNEKLFF	TGTGCCAGCAGTTTCCAGGGAACAACTAATGAAAAACTGTTTTTT
TRBV28	TRBD2	TRBJ2-2	-	CASSPTAGDITGELFF	TGTGCCAGCAGTCCGACAGCGGGGGACATCACCGGGGAGCTGTTTTTT
TRBV6-1	-	TRBJ1-4	many	CASSEPAGGALATNEKLFF	TGTGCCAGCAGTGAACCCGCAGGAGGGGCCCTAGCAACTAATGAAAAACTGTTTTTT
TRBV27	-	TRBJ1-1	few	CASSPGRWMNTEAFF	TGTGCCAGCAGTCCCGGCAGGTGGATGAACACTGAAGCTTTCTTT
TRBV11-2	-	TRBJ2-5	-	CASSRPEEKTQYF	TGTGCCAGCAGCCGACCAGAGGAAAAGACCCAGTACTTC
TRBV6-1	TRBD1	TRBJ1-3	-	CASFDRDGNTIYF	TGTGCCAGCTTTGACAGGGATGGAAACACCATATATTTT
TRBV4-1	-	TRBJ2-7	many	CASSQESRFYEQYF	TGCGCCAGCAGCCAAGAATCCAGGTTCTACGAGCAGTACTTC
TRBV3-1	-	TRBJ2-3	few	CASSQRRDRGTDTQYF	TGTGCCAGCAGCCAACGGCGGGATAGGGGAACAGATACGCAGTATTTT
TRBV4-1	-	TRBJ2-1	-	CASSQDLEGGYNEQFF	TGCGCCAGCAGCCAAGACCTCGAGGGGGGTTACAATGAGCAGTTCTTC
TRBV28	TRBD1	TRBJ1-1	-	CASSNPGQGVGTEAFF	TGTGCCAGCAGTAATCCGGGACAGGGGGTAGGGACTGAAGCTTTCTTT
TRBV4-1	-	TRBJ1-5	-	CASSQDGQDNQPQHF	TGCGCCAGCAGCCAAGACGGGCAGGATAATCAGCCCCAGCATTTT
TRBV5-5	-	TRBJ2-1	few	CASSLDMGLVLHNEQFF	TGTGCCAGCAGCTTGGATATGGGGTTGGTTCTCCACAATGAGCAGTTCTTC
TRBV10-3	-	TRBJ1-5	many	CAISESIGTDSNQPQHF	TGTGCCATCAGTGAGTCGATTGGGACGGATAGCAATCAGCCCCAGCATTTT
TRBV11-2	TRBD1	TRBJ2-1	few	CASSLDSPDRYNEQFF	TGTGCCAGCAGCTTAGACTCGCCGGACAGGTACAATGAGCAGTTCTTC
TRBV24-1	-	TRBJ2-5	few	CATRPRDTETQYF	TGTGCCACCCGGCCCAGGGATACAGAGACCCAGTACTTC
TRBV5-1	TRBD2	TRBJ2-7	-	CASSLRASGGYEQYF	TGCGCCAGCAGCCTCCGGGCTAGCGGGGGTTACGAGCAGTACTTC
TRBV5-1	TRBD1	TRBJ2-7	few	CASSLGQGISYEQYF	TGCGCCAGCAGCCTAGGACAGGGAATTTCCTACGAGCAGTACTTC
TRBV10-3	-	TRBJ2-5	few	CAISALDKSQETQYF	TGTGCCATCAGTGCCCTCGACAAAAGTCAAGAGACCCAGTACTTC
TRBV10-1	-	TRBJ2-2	-	CASWGWGRGLLDGELFF	TGCGCCAGTTGGGGCTGGGGCAGGGGCCTATTGGACGGGGAGCTGTTTTTT
TRBV12-3/TRBV12-4	-	TRBJ1-1	many	CASSLMPGAGNTEAFF	TGTGCCAGCAGTTTAATGCCAGGGGCGGGCAACACTGAAGCTTTCTTT
TRBV12-3/TRBV12-4	-	TRBJ2-2	-	CASYRGAGELFF	TGTGCCAGCTACCGCGGGGCCGGGGAGCTGTTTTTT
TRBV15	-	TRBJ2-1	few	CATSTLALNEQFF	TGTGCCACCAGCACCTTAGCCCTCAATGAGCAGTTCTTC
TRBV6-1	-	TRBJ2-3	few	CASNPRSGVSTDTQYF	TGTGCCAGCAATCCAAGGTCGGGAGTGAGCACAGATACGCAGTATTTT
TRBV28	-	TRBJ2-1	-	CASRTGAVGSYNEQFF	TGTGCCAGCAGAACCGGGGCGGTGGGGTCCTACAATGAGCAGTTCTTC
TRBV20-1	-	TRBJ2-5	few	CSASRRETQYF	TGCAGTGCCAGCCGAAGAGAGACCCAGTACTTC
TRBV5-5	-	TRBJ1-1	-	CASSFYGERAEAFF	TGTGCCAGCAGCTTTTACGGGGAGAGGGCAGAAGCTTTCTTT
TRBV12-3/TRBV12-4	-	TRBJ2-2	many	CASSFFSGELFF	TGTGCCAGCAGTTTTTTCTCCGGGGAGCTGTTTTTT
TRBV5-1	-	TRBJ1-4	many	CASSLMSELNEKLFF	TGCGCCAGCAGCTTGATGTCAGAGTTAAATGAAAAACTGTTTTTT
TRBV15	TRBD1	TRBJ1-2	-	CATSRRQGANYGYTF	TGTGCCACCAGCAGACGACAGGGAGCTAACTATGGCTACACCTTC
TRBV6-2/TRBV6-3	TRBD1	TRBJ1-2	-	CASSRQGERGYTF	TGTGCCAGCAGTCGACAGGGTGAACGTGGCTACACCTTC
TRBV5-1	TRBD1	TRBJ1-1	many	CASSLDRGLPEAFF	TGCGCCAGCAGCTTGGACAGGGGACTTCCTGAAGCTTTCTTT